These T cell receptor beta chains were read from a single sample in a study of T cell responses to AZD1222 COVID-19 vaccine. TCRdb's table, derived via immunoSEQ multiplex PCR, lists solely in-frame clones and lacks some. The table shows 200,000 or so clones, with about 94% occurring only once. The source material was peripheral blood, sampled on day 0 of AZD1222 vaccination. The receptors here all came from an adult in good health. Each CDR3 is given with its conserved first and last residue. Each record gives: J gene, V gene, clone size, D gene, CDR3 protein, CDR3 DNA. The D gene is left open where the match is weak. For some rows the clone size is stated as once, few or many, or as a class when expanded; others skip it.

TRBJ2-6 TRBV5-1 . . CASSLAGQGAGANVLTF TGCGCCAGCAGCTTGGCCGGGCAGGGAGCCGGGGCCAACGTCCTGACTTTC
TRBJ1-4 TRBV28 . . CASSLAGHPQSTNEKLFF TGTGCCAGCAGTTTAGCCGGACACCCACAATCAACTAATGAAAAACTGTTTTTT
TRBJ1-2 TRBV5-4 . . CASSRQVTNYGYTF TGTGCCAGCAGCCGACAGGTTACTAACTATGGCTACACCTTC
TRBJ1-6 TRBV18 few TRBD1 CASSPDRFSYNSPLHF TGTGCCAGCTCACCGGACAGGTTCTCCTATAATTCACCCCTCCACTTT
TRBJ1-4 TRBV27 . . CASSLIGPRATNEKLFF TGTGCCAGCAGTTTAATCGGCCCACGAGCAACTAATGAAAAACTGTTTTTT
TRBJ1-2 TRBV14 once . CASSLHGAGFYGYTF TGTGCCAGCAGCCTCCATGGGGCGGGGTTTTACGGCTACACCTTC
TRBJ2-1 TRBV24-1 . TRBD1 CATSDFGTGGSKSYNEQFF TGTGCCACCAGTGATTTTGGGACAGGGGGCTCAAAATCCTACAATGAGCAGTTCTTC
TRBJ2-7 TRBV28 . . CASRSLGYEQYF TGTGCCAGCAGATCATTAGGCTACGAGCAGTACTTC
TRBJ1-2 TRBV3-1/TRBV3-2 many . CASSQEPRALVGYTF TGTGCCAGCAGCCAAGAACCCAGGGCGTTGGTTGGCTACACCTTC
TRBJ2-1 TRBV11-2 once . CASNPTSLNEQFF TGTGCCAGCAATCCGACTAGTCTCAATGAGCAGTTCTTC
TRBJ2-1 TRBV7-9 . TRBD2 CASSFSLAGNEQFF TGTGCCAGCAGCTTCAGTCTAGCGGGGAATGAGCAGTTCTTC
TRBJ1-4 TRBV4-1 . . CASSQGVPTNEKLFF TGCGCCAGCAGCCAAGGGGTTCCAACTAATGAAAAACTGTTTTTT
TRBJ2-3 TRBV24-1 . . CATSDVGLADTQYF TGTGCCACCAGTGATGTCGGGTTGGCAGATACGCAGTATTTT
TRBJ2-7 TRBV19 . . CASSYRAVDEQYF TGTGCCAGTAGTTACCGGGCCGTAGACGAGCAGTACTTC
TRBJ2-1 TRBV6-5 . . CASSRAQYNEQFF TGTGCCAGCAGCCGGGCCCAATACAATGAGCAGTTCTTC
TRBJ2-5 TRBV30 . TRBD1 CAWSGQGLGETQYF TGTGCCTGGAGTGGACAGGGATTAGGAGAGACCCAGTACTTC
TRBJ2-1 TRBV9 . TRBD2 CASSVNSGRPSYNEQFF TGTGCCAGCAGCGTAAATAGCGGGAGACCCTCCTACAATGAGCAGTTCTTC
TRBJ2-7 TRBV27 . TRBD2 CASSRLAGIDEQYF TGTGCCAGCAGTCGACTAGCGGGAATCGACGAGCAGTACTTC
TRBJ2-5 TRBV7-9 . . CASSSPLAETQYF TGTGCCAGCAGCTCCCCGTTAGCAGAGACCCAGTACTTC
TRBJ1-3 TRBV25-1 . TRBD1 CASSGQGNGNTIYF TGTGCCAGCAGCGGACAGGGCAATGGAAACACCATATATTTT
TRBJ2-7 TRBV21-1 . . CASSKTGHPPPHEQYF TGTGCCAGCAGCAAAACAGGGCACCCCCCTCCCCACGAGCAGTACTTC
TRBJ1-3 TRBV25-1 . TRBD1 CASSAPDRGLSGNTIYF TGTGCCAGCAGTGCTCCCGACAGGGGGCTTTCTGGAAACACCATATATTTT
TRBJ2-5 TRBV24-1 . . CATSEPSGVRRIQYF TGTGCCACCAGTGAACCCTCGGGCGTCAGGAGGATCCAGTACTTC
TRBJ1-5 TRBV30 once TRBD1 CAWSRGQGGFQPQHF TGTGCCTGGAGTCGTGGACAGGGAGGATTTCAGCCCCAGCATTTT
TRBJ1-5 TRBV5-1 . . CASNLQGSNQPQHF TGCGCCAGCAACCTACAGGGTAGCAATCAGCCCCAGCATTTT
TRBJ2-7 TRBV10-3 . . CAISEPGYEQYF TGTGCCATCAGTGAGCCTGGCTACGAGCAGTACTTC
TRBJ1-5 TRBV6-5 . . CASSQNRESNQPQHF TGTGCCAGCAGTCAAAACAGGGAAAGCAATCAGCCCCAGCATTTT
TRBJ2-5 TRBV19 . . CASSIDRASAETQYF TGTGCCAGTAGTATAGATAGGGCTAGCGCAGAGACCCAGTACTTC
TRBJ2-5 TRBV19 . TRBD2 CASGWSGRSKETQYF TGTGCCAGTGGTTGGAGCGGGAGGTCAAAAGAGACCCAGTACTTC
TRBJ2-7 TRBV28 . TRBD2 CASSLYGLAVDEQYF TGTGCCAGCAGTTTATACGGACTAGCGGTCGACGAGCAGTACTTC
TRBJ1-1 TRBV7-8 . . CASSSLRGSNTEAFF TGTGCCAGCAGCTCCCTTCGTGGGTCGAACACTGAAGCTTTCTTT
TRBJ1-6 TRBV11-2 . . CASRGDSTLNSPLHF TGTGCCAGCAGAGGGGACTCTACACTTAATTCACCCCTCCACTTT
TRBJ2-1 TRBV5-1 . . CASSLGPAGDEQFF TGCGCCAGCAGCTTGGGACCAGCCGGCGATGAGCAGTTCTTC
TRBJ1-4 TRBV11-3 . TRBD1 CASSPGTGNNEKLFF TGTGCCAGCAGCCCCGGGACAGGAAATAATGAAAAACTGTTTTTT
TRBJ2-2 TRBV11-3 . TRBD2 CASGSGRRDTGELFF TGTGCCAGCGGTAGCGGGAGGCGAGACACCGGGGAGCTGTTTTTT
TRBJ1-3 TRBV10-2 . . CASTLSSSGNTIYF TGCGCCAGCACTCTGTCCAGCTCTGGAAACACCATATATTTT
TRBJ2-1 TRBV10-1 . . CASSEAGSLSSYNEQFF TGCGCCAGCAGTGAAGCGGGCTCACTTAGCTCCTACAATGAGCAGTTCTTC
TRBJ2-2 TRBV2 . TRBD2 CASRGASGTGELFF TGTGCCAGCAGGGGTGCTAGCGGCACCGGGGAGCTGTTTTTT
TRBJ2-7 TRBV5-1 . . CASSLRPGSLGEQYF TGCGCCAGCAGCTTGAGGCCAGGTAGCTTAGGGGAGCAGTACTTC
TRBJ2-7 TRBV5-4 few . CASSIGPAGYEQYF TGTGCCAGCAGCATCGGACCAGCCGGTTACGAGCAGTACTTC
TRBJ2-7 TRBV19 . . CASREGGLTYEQYF TGTGCCAGTAGAGAGGGGGGCCTTACCTACGAGCAGTACTTC
TRBJ1-2 TRBV28 . . CASSDQGRGYTF TGTGCCAGCAGCGATCAGGGGAGAGGCTACACCTTC
TRBJ1-1 TRBV7-9 . . CASNRESGASNTEAFF TGTGCCAGCAACAGGGAATCGGGGGCTTCGAACACTGAAGCTTTCTTT
TRBJ1-3 TRBV6-5 . . CASTLERITIYF TGTGCCAGCACCCTAGAGCGAATCACCATATATTTT
TRBJ2-7 TRBV6-6 . TRBD1 CASSYRGLYEQYF TGTGCCAGCAGTTACAGGGGGCTTTACGAGCAGTACTTC
TRBJ1-5 TRBV4-1 . . CASSHSGTTQPQHF TGCGCCAGCAGCCATTCCGGGACAACCCAGCCCCAGCATTTT
TRBJ1-3 TRBV10-3 . . CAISEGQPGNTIYF TGTGCCATCAGTGAAGGTCAGCCTGGAAACACCATATATTTT
TRBJ2-7 TRBV11-2 . . CASTVPGRPYEQYF TGTGCCAGCACCGTACCAGGACGGCCCTACGAGCAGTACTTC
TRBJ2-1 TRBV28 . . CASSLFPARYFF TGTGCCAGCAGTTTATTTCCCGCGCGCTACTTCTTC
TRBJ1-2 TRBV9 . . CASSVGPALDYGYTF TGTGCCAGCAGCGTAGGGCCAGCGCTTGACTATGGCTACACCTTC
TRBJ2-7 TRBV27 . TRBD1 CASSSLRGTGTPYEQYF TGTGCCAGCAGTTCACTCCGCGGGACAGGGACCCCCTACGAGCAGTACTTC
TRBJ2-2 TRBV7-9 . . CASSPPGLLTGELFF TGTGCCAGCAGTCCCCCGGGGCTGTTGACCGGGGAGCTGTTTTTT
TRBJ2-1 TRBV9 . TRBD2 CASSGASGLGGEQFF TGTGCCAGCAGTGGGGCTAGCGGCCTGGGGGGAGAGCAGTTCTTC
TRBJ2-3 TRBV10-3 . . CAINGDGSTDTQYF TGTGCCATCAATGGCGACGGGAGCACAGATACGCAGTATTTT
TRBJ1-2 TRBV30 once . CAWSPARRVGYTF TGTGCCTGGAGCCCGGCGAGACGGGTTGGCTACACCTTC